The 31 T cell receptor beta chains given below trace back to one sample, sequenced in a study of cytomegalovirus exposure and HLA in healthy donors. The PCR employed 60 Vbeta primers together with 13 Jbeta primers. Using immunoSEQ multiplex PCR, the repertoire was profiled, and TCRdb retains in-frame clones only, with some absent. Across 130,000 to 150,000 clones, the top ten clones capture less than 3.5% of the sample. What was sequenced was PBMCs. These receptors were collected from a man aged 35-49 years in good health and CMV-seronegative.

The chain recombines TRBV12-2 with TRBJ1-2; the table calls TRBD1, which could not be checked here. TRBV12-2 is reported as a pseudogene. The CDR3 sequence is 11 residues long. This CDR3 is CNPQGARGYTF. The CDR3 nucleotides are TGTAATCCCCAGGGGGCGCGAGGCTACACCTTC.

The chain carries TRBV6-1 and TRBJ1-3; D unresolved. The CDR3 is 16 residues long. The germline V and J ends were trimmed by 3 bases and 0 bases, with 12 bases remaining between them. Germline V lookup: CDR1 MNHNS, CDR2 SASEGT. In DNA form, the CDR3 reads TGTGCCAGCAGTGAGAGAGGTATCTTCTCTGGAAACACCATATATTTT. Translated, it gives CASSERGIFSGNTIYF.

The chain couples TRBV7-6 to TRBJ2-3; 11 bases align to TRBD2. CDR3 length equals 15 residues. Germline V gene lookup returns CDR1 SGHVS and CDR2 FNYEAQ. V shed 5 bases and J 3 bases; nucleotides not matched to a gene: 4. The CDR3 region is CASSASGGSTDTQYF. The CDR3 DNA is TGTGCCAGCAGCGCTAGCGGGGGGTCGACAGATACGCAGTATTTT. Combining the CDR3 with reference TRBV7-6 and TRBJ2-3 gives the whole variable domain GAGVSQSPRYKVTKRGQDVALRCDPISGHVSLYWYRQALGQGPEFLTYFNYEAQQDKSGLPNDRFSAERPEGSISTLTIQRTEQRDSAMYRCASSASGGSTDTQYFGPGTRLTVL.

The chain employs TRBV5-4 and TRBJ2-2; 9 nucleotides match TRBD1. Looked up from germline, CDR1 is SGHNT and CDR2 is YYREEE (reference sequence). V lost 2 bases to trimming and J lost 4 bases; unmatched junction nucleotides: 6. CDR3 length: 16 residues. This chain's CDR3 is CASSFGGGQGTGELFF. CDR3 nucleotides: TGTGCCAGCAGCTTTGGGGGGGGACAGGGCACCGGGGAGCTGTTTTTT.

The chain's CDR3 is CSVESQGSEAFF. DNA of the CDR3: TGCAGCGTTGAAAGCCAGGGGAGTGAAGCTTTCTTT. The chain employs TRBV29-1 and TRBJ1-1; D might be TRBD1 (6 bases). Looked up from germline, CDR1 is SQVTM and CDR2 is ANQGSEA. The germline V and J ends were trimmed by 2 bases and 7 bases, with 11 bases remaining between them. The CDR3 consists of 12 residues.

The chain has TRBV25-1 and TRBJ2-1; D gene unclear. There are 11 residues in the CDR3. Looked up from germline, CDR1 is MGHDK and CDR2 is SYGVNS. V was pared by 5 bases and J by 9 bases, with 8 bases between. The CDR3 DNA is TGTGCCAGCAGTCCGGGTGTTGAGCAGTTCTTC. Its translation: CASSPGVEQFF.

The genes are TRBV18 and TRBJ1-1; D unclear. The V end lost 3 bases, the J end lost 0 bases, and 11 bases lay between the germline ends. Germline lookup yields CDR1 KGHSH and CDR2 LQKENI. CDR3 length: 15 residues. CDR3 protein: CASSPVTEMNTEAFF. For the CDR3, the DNA is TGTGCCAGCTCACCGGTGACGGAGATGAACACTGAAGCTTTCTTT.

The chain combines TRBV27 with TRBJ1-3; D may be TRBD1 (5 bases). V lost 2 bases and J 0 bases, leaving 8 bases between the germline ends. The germline V gene encodes CDR1 MNHEY and CDR2 SMNVEV (reference sequence). The CDR3 loop spans 15 amino acids. The CDR3 sequence: CASSLGGASGNTIYF. The DNA for the CDR3 is TGTGCCAGCAGTTTAGGAGGGGCCTCTGGAAACACCATATATTTT.

This chain connects TRBV7-2 to TRBJ2-7; the match to TRBD2 covers 9 bases. The germline V gene has CDR1 SGHTA and CDR2 FQGNSA. The CDR3 is 14 residues long. Losses at the gene ends were 3 bases for V and 2 bases for J; bases not matched to a gene: 2. CDR3 sequence reads: CASSFSGGTYEQYF. DNA for the CDR3: TGTGCCAGCAGCTTCAGCGGGGGGACCTACGAGCAGTACTTC.

The chain has TRBV2 and TRBJ2-7; D is possibly TRBD2 (5 bases). The CDR3 covers 15 residues. Germline assignment: CDR1 SNHLY and CDR2 FYNNEI. The V gene lost 3 bases and the J gene lost 2 bases, with 14 bases spanning the gap. Written as DNA, the CDR3 is TGTGCCAGCAGTGAGGTTTCCGGGGTTACCTACGAGCAGTACTTC. Its protein product is CASSEVSGVTYEQYF.

V is TRBV7-9 and J is TRBJ2-7; 13 nucleotides align to TRBD2. V was pared by 5 bases and J by 1 base, with 2 bases of the junction left unmatched. Germline loops: CDR1 SEHNR, CDR2 FQNEAQ (reference sequence). The CDR3 runs to 15 residues. The CDR3 region is CASSKTSGGSYEQYF. DNA of the CDR3: TGTGCCAGCAGCAAGACTAGCGGGGGGTCCTACGAGCAGTACTTC. Filled out from reference TRBV7-9 and TRBJ2-7, the complete variable domain reads DTGVSQNPRHKITKRGQNVTFRCDPISEHNRLYWYRQTLGQGPEFLTYFQNEAQLEKSRLLSDRFSAERPKGSFSTLEIQRTEQGDSAMYLCASSKTSGGSYEQYFGPGTRLTVT.

The gene calls are TRBV5-6 and TRBJ2-7; the D gene is possibly TRBD1 (5 bases). The V and J ends lost 1 base and 4 bases respectively, with 12 bases between them. CDR1 and CDR2 from the germline V gene are SGHDT and YYEEEE. The CDR3 runs to 14 residues. CDR3 residues: CASSLNQGWYEQYF. CDR3 sequence (DNA): TGTGCCAGCAGCTTGAATCAGGGCTGGTACGAGCAGTACTTC.

CDR3 loop: CASSAGTGGPYEQYF. Here the CDR3 DNA reads TGTGCCAGCAGCGCCGGGACAGGGGGCCCCTACGAGCAGTACTTC. The rearrangement uses TRBV6-4 and TRBJ2-7; 12 bases line up with TRBD1. The germline V gene encodes CDR1 MRHNA and CDR2 SNTAGT. The ends lost 6 bases at V and 2 bases at J; junction bases unmatched: 5. The CDR3 has 15 amino acids.

This chain uses TRBV7-3 with TRBJ2-7; D is possibly TRBD1 (9 bases). Trimming took off 5 bases at V and 1 base at J, with 15 bases between the two ends. Germline lookup yields CDR1 SGHTA and CDR2 FQGTGA. This CDR3 region has 15 residues. The CDR3 region is CASSRGGTGSYEQYF. As DNA, the CDR3 is TGTGCCAGCAGCCGGGGGGGGACAGGGTCCTACGAGCAGTACTTC.

This rearrangement joins TRBV5-1 to TRBJ2-7; unclear D gene. This CDR3 region has 11 residues. Germline V CDR1 and CDR2: SGHRS, YFSETQ. Between the trimmed V and J ends, which lost 8 bases and 4 bases, there was a span of 10 bases. This CDR3 is CASTDSYEQYF. CDR3 DNA sequence: TGCGCCAGTACTGATTCTTACGAGCAGTACTTC. Together with reference TRBV5-1 and TRBJ2-7, the CDR3 gives the full variable domain: KAGVTQTPRYLIKTRGQQVTLSCSPISGHRSVSWYQQTPGQGLQFLFEYFSETQRNKGNFPGRFSGRQFSNSRSEMNVSTLELGDSALYLCASTDSYEQYFGPGTRLTVT.

This rearrangement joins TRBV5-4 to TRBJ2-7; 11 positions match TRBD2. The CDR3 covers 14 residues. The trim removed 4 bases at V and 4 bases at J, leaving 4 bases unmatched. The germline V gene has CDR1 SGHNT and CDR2 YYREEE (reference sequence). The CDR3 DNA reads TGTGCCAGCAGCCCGACTAGCGGGGCTTACGAGCAGTACTTC. Protein product: CASSPTSGAYEQYF.

The chain uses TRBV6-6 and TRBJ2-5; 9 bases match TRBD2. The V gene's germline CDR1 is MNHNY and CDR2 SVGAGI (reference sequence). V dropped 4 bases and J dropped 2; count of bases not matched to a gene: 5. The CDR3 is 15 amino acids. The CDR3 bases are TGTGCCAGCAGTTCCGCGGGGGGGCGACAAGAGACCCAGTACTTC. Translated, it gives CASSSAGGRQETQYF.

The CDR3 DNA is TGTGCCAGCAGCTCTTCTAGCGGGGGGGCCGATGAGCAGTTCTTC. This gives the protein CASSSSSGGADEQFF. The chain employs TRBV4-2 and TRBJ2-1, with 12 bases that match TRBD2. J gave up 8 bases and V 5 bases, and 7 bases lay outside the gene matches. The germline V gene has CDR1 LGHNA and CDR2 YNFKEQ. The CDR3 is 15 amino acids.

The CDR3 reads CASSSRTSGGYEQYF. CDR3 bases: TGTGCCAGCAGTTCCAGGACTAGCGGGGGTTACGAGCAGTACTTC. The J gene is TRBJ2-7, the V gene TRBV28, with 13 bases aligning to TRBD2. Germline V CDR1 and CDR2: MDHEN, SYDVKM. The CDR3 contains 15 residues. The trim removed 4 bases at V and 4 bases at J, leaving 4 bases unmatched.

The V and J genes are TRBV27 and TRBJ2-1; 7 positions match TRBD2. This CDR3 region has 11 residues. V was pared by 6 bases and J by 9 bases, with 2 bases of the junction left unmatched. CDR1 is MNHEY and CDR2 is SMNVEV in the germline V gene (reference sequence). CDR3 nucleotide sequence: TGTGCCAGCAGGGGAGGGGTTGAGCAGTTCTTC. Translated, it gives CASRGGVEQFF.

The genes are TRBV6-1 and TRBJ1-2; D not certain. Germline-derived CDR1 and CDR2 are MNHNS and SASEGT. The CDR3 loop spans 12 amino acids. Trimming stripped 2 bases from V and 6 bases from J, with 7 bases between. CDR3 region: CASSESQNGYTF. The DNA of the CDR3 is TGTGCCAGCAGTGAAAGTCAGAATGGCTACACCTTC.

The V gene is TRBV10-2, the J gene TRBJ2-1; TRBD2 agrees at 8 bases. CDR3 length equals 14 residues. V was pared by 5 bases and J by 6 bases, with 6 bases of the junction left unmatched. Germline CDR1 is WSHSY and CDR2 is SAAADI. The CDR3 bases are TGCGCCAGCAGTCAACGGGGGGGCGGCAATGAGCAGTTCTTC. Translating it yields CASSQRGGGNEQFF.

The gene calls are TRBV5-6 and TRBJ2-1; 7 bases are a match to TRBD1. The V gene end was trimmed by 2 bases and the J gene end by 4 bases; junction bases not matched to a gene: 3. The CDR3 runs to 14 residues. Per germline, CDR1 SGHDT and CDR2 YYEEEE. The CDR3 spells CASSLGTAYNEQFF. CDR3 coding DNA: TGTGCCAGCAGCTTAGGGACAGCATACAATGAGCAGTTCTTC.

CDR3 nucleotides: TGCAGCGTTGATGAGACTTACACAGATACGCAGTATTTT. Protein sequence: CSVDETYTDTQYF. The chain is built from TRBV29-1 and TRBJ2-3; D gene ambiguous. The V and J ends lost 3 bases and 2 bases respectively, with 9 bases between them. This CDR3 has 13 residues. Germline loops: CDR1 SQVTM, CDR2 ANQGSEA.

The V gene is TRBV7-8, the J gene TRBJ1-3; the D gene is possibly TRBD1 (6 bases). This CDR3 spans 16 amino acids. Trimming pared 3 bases from V and 4 bases from J, leaving 16 bases between. The germline V gene has CDR1 SGHVS and CDR2 FQNEAQ. The CDR3 sequence is CASSFRVVTGGNTIYF. The CDR3 bases are TGTGCCAGCAGCTTTAGAGTGGTGACAGGAGGAAACACCATATATTTT.

The J gene is TRBJ2-7, the V gene TRBV4-2; D may be TRBD2 (6 bases). The CDR3 is 16 amino acids. The ends were cut back, 0 bases at V and 3 bases at J, with 15 bases in the middle. Per germline, CDR1 LGHNA and CDR2 YNFKEQ. CDR3 protein: CASSQDGSGTNYEQYF. CDR3 nucleotides: TGTGCCAGCAGCCAAGATGGTAGCGGCACAAACTACGAGCAGTACTTC.

The chain recombines TRBV6-5 with TRBJ2-7, with D tentatively TRBD1 (5 bases). Trimming took 5 bases from V and 3 from J, leaving 8 bases between them. There are 12 residues in the CDR3. Germline-derived CDR1 and CDR2 are MNHEY and SVGAGI. The CDR3 here is CASSRGVYEQYF. CDR3 nucleotide sequence: TGTGCCAGCAGTAGGGGCGTCTACGAGCAGTACTTC.

The V call is TRBV5-1, the J call TRBJ1-2, with a tentative D call TRBD1 (5 bases). CDR3 length: 16 residues. Trimming stripped 0 bases from V and 2 bases from J, with 14 bases between. Germline V CDR1 and CDR2: SGHRS, YFSETQ. In DNA form, the CDR3 reads TGCGCCAGCAGCTTGGCCCGGGACTTACGAAACTATGGCTACACCTTC. Its protein product is CASSLARDLRNYGYTF.

The V and J genes are TRBV5-1 and TRBJ2-7; D might be TRBD2 (7 bases). CDR1 and CDR2 from the germline V gene are SGHRS and YFSETQ. The CDR3 sequence is 14 residues long. The V gene lost 7 bases and the J gene lost 3 bases, with 17 bases spanning the gap. CDR3 DNA sequence: TGCGCCAGCCCCGCTGGCGGGGGCTTCTACGAGCAGTACTTC. This gives the protein CASPAGGGFYEQYF.

The chain recombines TRBV11-1 with TRBJ1-6; D is unclear. The CDR3 is 13 residues long. Trimming removed 5 bases from V and 9 bases from J, with 11 bases in between. The germline CDR1 and CDR2 sequences are SGHAT and FQDESV (reference sequence). CDR3 DNA sequence: TGTGCCAGCAGCGGCACGGGAATTTCACCCCTCCACTTT. Translating it yields CASSGTGISPLHF.

J is TRBJ2-7 and V is TRBV6-6; D possibly corresponds to TRBD2 (6 bases). The CDR3 covers 13 residues. In germline, CDR1 is MNHNY, CDR2 SVGAGI (reference sequence). V lost 6 bases and J 2 bases, leaving 11 bases between the germline ends. The CDR3 sequence: CASRRDSTYEQYF. The CDR3 bases are TGTGCCAGCAGACGGGACTCTACCTACGAGCAGTACTTC.